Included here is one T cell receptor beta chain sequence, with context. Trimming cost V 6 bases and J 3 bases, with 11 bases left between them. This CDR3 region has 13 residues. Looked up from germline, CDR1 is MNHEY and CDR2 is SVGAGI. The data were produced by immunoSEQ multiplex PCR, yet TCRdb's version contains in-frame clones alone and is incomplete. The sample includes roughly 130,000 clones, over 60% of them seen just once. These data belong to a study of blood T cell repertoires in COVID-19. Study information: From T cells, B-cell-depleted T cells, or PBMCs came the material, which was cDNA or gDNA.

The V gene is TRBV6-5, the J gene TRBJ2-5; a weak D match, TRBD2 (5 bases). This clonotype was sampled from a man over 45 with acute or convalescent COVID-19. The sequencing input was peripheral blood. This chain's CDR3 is CASRTRGEETQYF. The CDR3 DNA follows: TGTGCCAGCAGGACCCGGGGAGAAGAGACCCAGTACTTC.